Presented here are 4 T cell receptor beta chains from one specimen sequenced in a study of shared clonotypes between healthy human individuals. Using immunoSEQ multiplex PCR, the repertoire was profiled, and TCRdb retains in-frame clones only, with some absent. The repertoire holds around 2.3 million clones, with almost 96% as singletons. The specimen sequenced was naive CD4+ T cells sorted from blood. Subset noted: CD45RA+ positively selected. These receptors were collected from a young man in good health.

V is TRBV2 and J is TRBJ2-2; tentatively, D is TRBD1 or TRBD2 (5 bases each). The CDR3 runs to 12 residues. The V gene's germline CDR1 is SNHLY and CDR2 FYNNEI. V gave up 7 bases and J gave up 7 bases, with 10 bases separating them. CDR3 in amino acids: CASKRGGGELFF. DNA for the CDR3: TGTGCCAGCAAGAGGGGCGGCGGGGAGCTGTTTTTT.

The chain couples TRBV10-3 to TRBJ2-7; 7 bases align to TRBD1. The CDR3 consists of 14 residues. V was pared by 2 bases and J by 3 bases, with 4 bases of the junction left unmatched. In germline, CDR1 is ENHRY, CDR2 SYGVKD. This CDR3 is CAISEKDRIYEQYF. The CDR3 bases are TGTGCCATCAGTGAGAAGGACAGGATCTACGAGCAGTACTTC.

The chain is built from TRBV6-5 and TRBJ2-7; tentative D call: TRBD1 (6 bases). Between the trimmed V and J ends, which lost 5 bases and 0 bases, there was a span of 14 bases. The CDR3 runs 15 residues. The germline V gene has CDR1 MNHEY and CDR2 SVGAGI. CDR3 sequence: CASSRLQGSSYEQYF. The CDR3 DNA reads as TGTGCCAGCAGTAGGCTTCAGGGGAGCTCCTACGAGCAGTACTTC.

V usage is TRBV25-1 and J usage is TRBJ2-2; 11 bases are shared with TRBD2. Germline CDR1 is MGHDK and CDR2 is SYGVNS. V dropped 5 bases and J dropped 5; count of bases not matched to a gene: 7. The CDR3 covers 16 residues. CDR3 sequence reads: CASSNLAGGLTGELFF. The CDR3 DNA reads TGTGCCAGCAGTAACTTAGCGGGAGGGCTTACCGGGGAGCTGTTTTTT.